The 21 T cell receptor beta chains given below trace back to one sample, sequenced in a study of immune evolution from preneoplasia to lung adenocarcinoma. The assay was immunoSEQ multiplex PCR, and TCRdb's table has in-frame clones only and misses some. Of 6,500 to 8,500 clones listed, around 80% are singletons. The sample was FFPE minimally invasive lung adenocarcinoma tissue. These receptors were collected from a donor aged 70 or over with lung adenocarcinoma.

DNA for the CDR3: TGTGCCAGCAGCTTGGCGGGGACCTCTGGAAACACCATATATTTT. Its translation: CASSLAGTSGNTIYF. V gene TRBV5-5 combines with J gene TRBJ1-3, with TRBD1 as a possible D gene (5 bases). The germline V gene encodes CDR1 SGHKS and CDR2 YYEKEE (reference sequence). The length of the CDR3 is 15 residues. The V end was cut by 0 bases, the J end by 0 bases, with 7 bases between. Supplemented by reference TRBV5-5 and TRBJ1-3, the full variable domain reads DAGVTQSPTHLIKTRGQQVTLRCSPISGHKSVSWYQQVLGQGPQFIFQYYEKEERGRGNFPDRFSARQFPNYSSELNVNALLLGDSALYLCASSLAGTSGNTIYFGEGSWLTVV.

A remark on this clone: This sample also contains other DNA sequences that code for the same CDR3. The chain recombines TRBV15 with TRBJ2-1; TRBD2 might be the D (6 bases). V was shortened by 0 bases and J by 5 bases, with 8 bases between the two germline ends. The germline CDR1 and CDR2 sequences are LNHNV and YYDKDF (reference sequence). The CDR3 runs 14 residues. The chain's CDR3 is CATSRDGGNNEQFF. In DNA, the CDR3 is TGTGCCACCAGCAGAGATGGAGGGAACAATGAGCAGTTCTTC.

This clone was seen only a few times. The chain uses TRBV6-4 and TRBJ1-1; D is possibly TRBD1 (6 bases). V was cut by 7 bases and J by 0 bases, with 15 bases left in between. In germline, CDR1 is MRHNA, CDR2 SNTAGT. The CDR3 totals 15 residues. In nucleotides, the CDR3 is TGTGCCAGCAAAAGGGATGCAGGGGTGAACACTGAAGCTTTCTTT. Its protein product is CASKRDAGVNTEAFF.

This clone was observed a few times. The V gene is TRBV19, the J gene TRBJ2-7; a possible D gene is TRBD1 (6 bases). From germline, CDR1 is LNHDA and CDR2 SQIVND (reference sequence). V was trimmed by 11 bases and J by 3 bases, leaving 17 bases between them. CDR3 size: 13 residues. The CDR3 is CASQGDPFYEQYF. The CDR3 DNA reads TGTGCCTCACAGGGCGATCCCTTCTACGAGCAGTACTTC.

The V gene is TRBV7-8, the J gene TRBJ1-5; no definite D call. With 1 base removed from V and 5 bases from J, the gap between germline ends came to 12 bases. This CDR3 comprises 15 residues. Germline CDR1 SGHVS, CDR2 FQNEAQ. This CDR3 is CASSLVSLAHQPQHF. In DNA form, the CDR3 reads TGTGCCAGCAGCTTAGTATCATTGGCACATCAGCCCCAGCATTTT.

This clone was seen once. V usage is TRBV6-6 and J usage is TRBJ2-2; 9 positions agree with TRBD1. This CDR3 contains 15 residues. Germline CDR1 reads MNHNY; CDR2 reads SVGAGI (reference sequence). J was trimmed by 6 bases and V by 6 bases; bases with no gene match: 8. CDR3 region: CASRRQGVIAGELFF. The CDR3 nucleotides read TGTGCCAGCAGAAGACAGGGGGTGATAGCCGGGGAGCTGTTTTTT.

This rearrangement joins TRBV5-6 to TRBJ2-3; 9 bases align to TRBD1. Germline V gene data show CDR1 as SGHDT and CDR2 as YYEEEE. This CDR3 is 15 amino acids long. After removal of 3 bases from V and 5 bases from J, the junction contained 7 bases not matched to a gene. CDR3 loop: CASSYRDRVGDTQYF. The CDR3 DNA is TGTGCCAGCAGCTACCGGGACAGGGTAGGAGATACGCAGTATTTT.

The chain is built from TRBV2 and TRBJ1-5; D perhaps matches TRBD1 (5 bases). Germline assignment: CDR1 SNHLY and CDR2 FYNNEI. V lost 4 bases and J 4 bases, leaving 8 bases between the germline ends. This CDR3 spans 13 amino acids. For the CDR3, the DNA is TGTGCCAGCAGTGTTGACAGAAATCAGCCCCAGCATTTT. Translation: CASSVDRNQPQHF.

The rearrangement links TRBV5-1 to TRBJ2-1; D might be TRBD1 (8 bases). Germline-derived CDR1 and CDR2 are SGHRS and YFSETQ. Trimming took off 3 bases at V and 7 bases at J, with 17 bases between the two ends. There are 15 residues in the CDR3. This chain's CDR3 is CASSSPGQGGNEQFF. The CDR3 region has the DNA TGCGCCAGCAGCTCTCCAGGACAGGGAGGGAATGAGCAGTTCTTC. The variable domain in full, completed from reference TRBV5-1 and TRBJ2-1, reads KAGVTQTPRYLIKTRGQQVTLSCSPISGHRSVSWYQQTPGQGLQFLFEYFSETQRNKGNFPGRFSGRQFSNSRSEMNVSTLELGDSALYLCASSSPGQGGNEQFFGPGTRLTVL.

The chain recombines TRBV16 with TRBJ1-5; D gene uncertain. Trimming took 2 bases from V and 1 from J, leaving 9 bases between them. Germline V gene sequence: CDR1 KGHSY, CDR2 FQNENV. CDR3 size: 15 residues. The CDR3 DNA is TGTGCCAGCAGCCAACTGGGGTACAGCAATCAGCCCCAGCATTTT. The encoded protein is CASSQLGYSNQPQHF.

The chain uses TRBV14 and TRBJ2-2; D remains unclear. From germline, CDR1 is SGHDN and CDR2 FVKESK. This CDR3 spans 14 amino acids. The ends were cut back, 2 bases at V and 5 bases at J, with 9 bases in the middle. This CDR3 reads CASSQTRSTGELFF. The CDR3 DNA reads TGTGCCAGCAGCCAAACACGATCTACCGGGGAGCTGTTTTTT.

The V and J genes are TRBV28 and TRBJ2-7, with 8 bases identical to TRBD2. V trimming: 5 bases; J trimming: 0 bases; junction bases outside the gene matches: 12. This CDR3 has 17 amino acids. Germline V lookup: CDR1 MDHEN, CDR2 SYDVKM. The DNA of the CDR3 is TGTGCCAGCAGTACTCCACCGGGAGCGGGAGTCTCCTACGAGCAGTACTTC. This gives the protein CASSTPPGAGVSYEQYF.

This chain joins TRBV6-5 and TRBJ1-4; D remains ambiguous. The CDR3 spans 15 residues. The germline V gene has CDR1 MNHEY and CDR2 SVGAGI. V was trimmed by 0 bases and J by 6 bases, leaving 11 bases between them. CDR3: CASSYSGAGDEKLFF. As DNA, the CDR3 is TGTGCCAGCAGTTACTCGGGCGCCGGGGATGAAAAACTGTTTTTT.

This clone was recorded a few times. V and J are TRBV2 and TRBJ2-7; D uncertain. Trimming stripped 3 bases from V and 3 bases from J, with 12 bases between. The CDR3 runs to 14 residues. Germline V CDR1 and CDR2: SNHLY, FYNNEI. CDR3 in amino acids: CASSEPQVYYEQYF. CDR3 nucleotide sequence: TGTGCCAGCAGTGAGCCGCAAGTTTACTACGAGCAGTACTTC.

J is TRBJ2-7 and V is TRBV30; a possible D gene is TRBD2 (5 bases). Germline loops: CDR1 GTSNPN, CDR2 SVGIG (reference sequence). V lost 3 bases and J 2 bases, leaving 17 bases between the germline ends. This CDR3 comprises 15 residues. Here the CDR3 reads CAWRKKRLTTYEQYF. For the CDR3, the DNA is TGTGCCTGGAGAAAGAAGCGGTTAACCACCTACGAGCAGTACTTC. The variable domain in full, completed from reference TRBV30 and TRBJ2-7, reads SQTIHQWPATLVQPVGSPLSLECTVEGTSNPNLYWYRQAAGRGLQLLFYSVGIGQISSEVPQNLSASRPQDRQFILSSKKLLLSDSGFYLCAWRKKRLTTYEQYFGPGTRLTVT.

This clone was observed a single time. The CDR3 DNA reads as TGTGCCAGCAGCCCGGGACAGGGGGTATACAATGAGCAGTTCTTC. This gives the protein CASSPGQGVYNEQFF. The chain carries TRBV11-3 and TRBJ2-1; TRBD1 aligns across 11 bases. CDR3 length equals 15 residues. Germline V CDR1 and CDR2: SGHNT, YENEEA. J gave up 4 bases and V 5 bases, and 4 bases lay outside the gene matches.

This chain uses TRBV5-8 with TRBJ2-3; D gene ambiguous. The CDR3 loop spans 11 amino acids. V shed 4 bases and J shed 11 bases, with 11 bases lying between them. The germline gives CDR1 SGHTS, CDR2 YDEGEE. CDR3 sequence: CASSPPGKQYF. In nucleotides, the CDR3 is TGTGCCAGCAGCCCCCCAGGCAAGCAGTATTTT.

The genes are TRBV7-2 and TRBJ2-4; D not resolved. Germline V lookup: CDR1 SGHTA, CDR2 FQGNSA. This CDR3 comprises 12 residues. The V and J ends lost 3 bases and 6 bases respectively, with 6 bases between them. The CDR3 loop reads CASSFVGNIQYF. In DNA, the CDR3 is TGTGCCAGCAGCTTCGTAGGAAACATTCAGTACTTC.

The chain links TRBV19 to TRBJ2-5; a weak D match, TRBD2 (6 bases). Germline CDR1 and CDR2: LNHDA and SQIVND (reference sequence). V gave up 1 base and J gave up 4 bases, with 10 bases separating them. The length of the CDR3 is 14 residues. The CDR3 DNA is TGTGCCAGTAGTATAGGGGGGAGGTCAGAGACCCAGTACTTC. Translated: CASSIGGRSETQYF. Complete variable domain (other parts from reference TRBV19 and TRBJ2-5): DGGITQSPKYLFRKEGQNVTLSCEQNLNHDAMYWYRQDPGQGLRLIYYSQIVNDFQKGDIAEGYSVSREKKESFPLTVTSAQKNPTAFYLCASSIGGRSETQYFGPGTRLLVL.

This clone was detected only a few times. V is TRBV15 and J is TRBJ2-7; 7 nucleotides match TRBD2. With V trimmed by 1 base and J by 4 bases, 7 bases remained unmatched. Germline CDR1 reads LNHNV; CDR2 reads YYDKDF (reference sequence). The CDR3 covers 15 residues. In DNA form, the CDR3 reads TGTGCCACCAGCAGAGGGGAGGGGAGGGGATACGAGCAGTACTTC. Protein product: CATSRGEGRGYEQYF.

This clone appeared a single time. The V gene is TRBV7-3, the J gene TRBJ1-2; 9 positions agree with TRBD1. CDR1 and CDR2 from the germline V gene are SGHTA and FQGTGA. With V trimmed by 6 bases and J by 8 bases, 10 bases remained unmatched. The CDR3 extends over 14 amino acids. CDR3 amino acids: CASRSGTGSGGYTF. CDR3 nucleotide sequence: TGTGCCAGCAGATCCGGGACAGGGTCGGGCGGCTACACCTTC.